The 13 T cell receptor beta chains given below trace back to one sample, sequenced in a study of blood T cell repertoires in COVID-19. The protocol was immunoSEQ multiplex PCR, while the TCRdb copy is restricted to in-frame clones and leaves out a portion. The repertoire holds 200,000 to 250,000 clones, with 86% as singletons. Sequences were obtained from peripheral blood. The source of these receptors is a man aged 45-60 years with acute or convalescent COVID-19.

The chain has TRBV6-6 and TRBJ1-2; 7 bases agree with TRBD1. The CDR3 totals 15 residues. J was trimmed by 5 bases and V by 0 bases; bases with no gene match: 6. Germline V gene lookup returns CDR1 MNHNY and CDR2 SVGAGI (reference sequence). The CDR3 loop reads CASSYSEGARYGYTF. CDR3 nucleotide sequence: TGTGCCAGCAGTTACTCAGAGGGGGCGAGATATGGCTACACCTTC.

This chain connects TRBV5-1 to TRBJ2-1; D possibly corresponds to TRBD1 (6 bases). V was trimmed by 4 bases and J by 2 bases, leaving 10 bases between them. In germline, CDR1 is SGHRS, CDR2 YFSETQ. The CDR3 sequence is 14 residues long. The CDR3 spells CASSQGTTYNEQFF. The CDR3 region has the DNA TGCGCCAGCAGCCAAGGGACAACCTACAATGAGCAGTTCTTC.

V usage is TRBV18 and J usage is TRBJ1-2; TRBD1 aligns across 7 bases. Per germline, CDR1 KGHSH and CDR2 LQKENI. V lost 4 bases to trimming and J lost 8 bases; unmatched junction nucleotides: 7. The CDR3 extends over 13 amino acids. In DNA form, the CDR3 reads TGTGCCAGCTCACAGGAGAGGGGGCGCGGCTACACCTTC. Protein product: CASSQERGRGYTF. The variable domain in full, with the rest retrieved from reference TRBV18 and TRBJ1-2, is NAGVMQNPRHLVRRRGQEARLRCSPMKGHSHVYWYRQLPEEGLKFMVYLQKENIIDESGMPKERFSAEFPKEGPSILRIQQVVRGDSAAYFCASSQERGRGYTFGSGTRLTVV.

V gene TRBV12-3 or TRBV12-4 combines with J gene TRBJ1-2; 10 bases are a match to TRBD1. Trimming took 6 bases from V and 6 from J; bases not matched to a gene: 4. There are 13 residues in the CDR3. The CDR3 DNA sequence: TGTGCCAGCAGCCGGACAGGGGGAGATGGCTACACCTTC. Translation gives CASSRTGGDGYTF.

V gene TRBV12-3 or TRBV12-4 combines with J gene TRBJ1-2, with a tentative D call TRBD1 (5 bases). Trimming shortened V by 6 bases and J by 6 bases, and 14 bases separated the two germline ends. This CDR3 region has 13 residues. CDR3 nucleotides: TGTGCCAGCAGGGACGTATGGGGCGATGGCTACACCTTC. Protein: CASRDVWGDGYTF.

The V and J genes are TRBV20-1 and TRBJ1-1, with D possibly being TRBD1 (5 bases). The CDR3 consists of 11 residues. Trimming took off 8 bases at V and 3 bases at J, with 10 bases between the two ends. CDR1 is DFQATT, CDR2 SNEGSKA, per germline (reference sequence). The CDR3 DNA reads TGCAGTCCGGCGGGGGACACTGAAGCTTTCTTT. It translates to CSPAGDTEAFF.

The J gene is TRBJ2-5, the V gene TRBV18; possible D gene TRBD1, 5 bases. CDR1 is KGHSH, CDR2 LQKENI, per germline. This CDR3 spans 13 amino acids. V lost 3 bases and J 3 bases, leaving 8 bases between the germline ends. The CDR3, as DNA: TGTGCCAGCTCACCGACGACAGAAGAGACCCAGTACTTC. Residues: CASSPTTEETQYF. Full variable domain (outside the CDR3, taken from reference TRBV18 and TRBJ2-5): NAGVMQNPRHLVRRRGQEARLRCSPMKGHSHVYWYRQLPEEGLKFMVYLQKENIIDESGMPKERFSAEFPKEGPSILRIQQVVRGDSAAYFCASSPTTEETQYFGPGTRLLVL.

This rearrangement joins TRBV7-2 to TRBJ1-3; 7 positions agree with TRBD1. This CDR3 has 17 residues. CDR1 and CDR2 from the germline V gene are SGHTA and FQGNSA. V trimming: 1 base; J trimming: 3 bases; junction bases outside the gene matches: 9. CDR3 DNA sequence: TGTGCCAGCAGCTTAGGGGTGGCAGGGGGAGGTGGAAACACCATATATTTT. Its translation: CASSLGVAGGGGNTIYF. The full variable domain, rest sourced from reference TRBV7-2 and TRBJ1-3, is GAGVSQSPSNKVTEKGKDVELRCDPISGHTALYWYRQSLGQGLEFLIYFQGNSAPDKSGLPSDRFSAERTGGSVSTLTIQRTQQEDSAVYLCASSLGVAGGGGNTIYFGEGSWLTVV.

The rearrangement links TRBV3-1 (or the pseudogene TRBV3-2) to TRBJ2-2; possible D gene TRBD1, 5 bases. The CDR3 loop spans 15 amino acids. Germline V CDR1 and CDR2: LGHDT, YNNKEL (reference sequence). The germline V and J ends were trimmed by 1 base and 7 bases, with 13 bases remaining between them. CDR3 amino acids: CASSQVIGAGGELFF. The CDR3, as DNA: TGTGCCAGCAGCCAAGTGATAGGGGCTGGCGGGGAGCTGTTTTTT.

The chain uses TRBV16 and TRBJ1-5; D gene uncertain. V lost 1 base and J lost 1, with 8 bases in between. Germline V gene sequence: CDR1 KGHSY, CDR2 FQNENV. The CDR3 contains 15 residues. CDR3 sequence reads: CASSQYRGSNQPQHF. The CDR3 coding sequence is TGTGCCAGCAGCCAATATCGGGGAAGCAATCAGCCCCAGCATTTT.

The chain carries TRBV10-1 and TRBJ2-7; D is perhaps TRBD1 (5 bases). The CDR3 has 15 amino acids. Trimming left V 0 bases short and J 3 bases short, with 12 bases between. Germline V gives CDR1 WNHNN, CDR2 SYGVQD (reference sequence). Written as DNA, the CDR3 is TGCGCCAGCAGTGAGTCGTCCTCAGGGATCTACGAGCAGTACTTC. Amino acids: CASSESSSGIYEQYF.

The J gene is TRBJ2-2, the V gene TRBV4-1, with 8 bases aligning to TRBD2. The CDR3 is made up of 20 amino acids. Germline CDR1 MGHRA, CDR2 YSYEKL. V was clipped by 0 bases and J by 4 bases; unmatched bases: 16. The CDR3 region is CASSQEVWELAGRGTGELFF. CDR3 bases: TGCGCCAGCAGCCAAGAAGTCTGGGAGCTAGCGGGTCGTGGCACCGGGGAGCTGTTTTTT.

This chain uses TRBV5-1 with TRBJ2-7, with TRBD1 matching over 7 bases. Looked up from germline, CDR1 is SGHRS and CDR2 is YFSETQ. Trimming at V came to 4 bases and at J to 0 bases, leaving 7 bases not matched to a gene. The CDR3 is 15 residues long. In nucleotides, the CDR3 is TGCGCCAGCAGCCGGGGACAGCTAAACTCCTACGAGCAGTACTTC. This gives the protein CASSRGQLNSYEQYF.